This is a list of T cell receptor beta chains from one sample in a study of blood T cell repertoires in COVID-19. Produced via immunoSEQ multiplex PCR; TCRdb's table is partial and in-frame only. Found here are around 280,000 clones, approximately 86% of them singletons; the top ten hold roughly 2.1%. The sequenced material came from peripheral blood. These receptors were taken from a woman in her thirties who had recovered from COVID-19. Both conserved end residues are part of each CDR3. A D gene is named only where the DNA matches it firmly. Some rows have no size entry. The others give once, few or many, or a class for an expanded clone.

D	V	size	J	DNA	CDR3
-	TRBV4-1	-	TRBJ1-1	TGCGCCAGCAGACTCGCTCTGGGGGCGCTTGGTGAAGCTTTCTTT	CASRLALGALGEAFF
-	TRBV3-1/TRBV3-2	-	TRBJ2-2	TGTGCCAGCAGCCTCCCGGCCGGGGAGCTGTTTTTT	CASSLPAGELFF
-	TRBV5-1	-	TRBJ1-1	TGCGCCAGCAGCTCGGTTCTAGACACTGAAGCTTTCTTT	CASSSVLDTEAFF
-	TRBV6-5	-	TRBJ2-3	TGTGCCAGCAGTTACTCTTGGGCAAGCACAGATACGCAGTATTTT	CASSYSWASTDTQYF
TRBD2	TRBV2	once	TRBJ2-3	TGTGCCAGCAGGGATAGAGCGGGAGTGGGATCTAGCACAGATACGCAGTATTTT	CASRDRAGVGSSTDTQYF
TRBD1	TRBV11-2	-	TRBJ2-5	TGTGCCAGCAGCTTAGACAGGGGGTTAGGAGAGACCCAGTACTTC	CASSLDRGLGETQYF
-	TRBV27	-	TRBJ2-7	TGTGCCAGCAGTTTATCGGGGGGGGGCCCCTACGAGCAGTACTTC	CASSLSGGGPYEQYF
-	TRBV29-1	-	TRBJ1-1	TGCAGCGTTGAAGAGCCATTGCAGGCGGCTTTCTTT	CSVEEPLQAAFF
TRBD1	TRBV10-3	few	TRBJ2-5	TGTGCCATCAGTGAGTCAGGACAGGGGTCGAAAGAGACCCAGTACTTC	CAISESGQGSKETQYF
-	TRBV11-2	-	TRBJ2-7	TGTGCCAGCAGCTTAGCCGGGTCCCAATACGAGCAGTACTTC	CASSLAGSQYEQYF
TRBD1	TRBV6-2/TRBV6-3	-	TRBJ1-6	TGTGCCAGCAGTTCCTGGGGACAGGGAAATAATTCACCCCTCCACTTT	CASSSWGQGNNSPLHF
-	TRBV5-1	once	TRBJ2-2	TGCGCCAGCAGCTTGGTGGGTCTAGGGGCGAACACCGGGGAGCTGTTTTTT	CASSLVGLGANTGELFF
TRBD2	TRBV7-3	few	TRBJ2-7	TGTGCCAGCAGCCCCGGGACTAGCGGGAGCGAGCAGTACTTC	CASSPGTSGSEQYF
-	TRBV6-6	once	TRBJ2-2	TGTGCCAGCAGTTACAAAGTCGGTGTCCACACCGGGGAGCTGTTTTTT	CASSYKVGVHTGELFF
TRBD2	TRBV4-2	-	TRBJ2-3	TGTGCCAGCAGCCAGGTGCTGTCGGGAGGGATTATGATGGATACGCAGTATTTT	CASSQVLSGGIMMDTQYF
TRBD2	TRBV5-1	-	TRBJ2-5	TGCGCCAGCAGCTTGAGCGGGGGGGCCCAAGAGACCCAGTACTTC	CASSLSGGAQETQYF
-	TRBV9	-	TRBJ1-3	TGTGCCAGCAGCGTCTCCGTCTCTGGAAACACCATATATTTT	CASSVSVSGNTIYF
-	TRBV24-1	-	TRBJ2-5	TGTGCCACCAGTGAGCCAGGTGAAGAGACCCAGTACTTC	CATSEPGEETQYF
-	TRBV12-5	-	TRBJ2-1	TGTGCTAGTGCCAAGCAGACTATCAATGAGCAGTTCTTC	CASAKQTINEQFF
TRBD2	TRBV6-5	-	TRBJ2-1	TGTGCCAGCAGTTACTCTAGCGGGGGGGCCAATGAGCAGTTCTTC	CASSYSSGGANEQFF
TRBD1	TRBV2	-	TRBJ2-1	TGTGCCAGCACCGAAGGCCAGGGGGTCTACAATGAGCAGTTCTTC	CASTEGQGVYNEQFF
TRBD1	TRBV4-3	-	TRBJ2-3	TGCGCCAGCAGCCAAGAAGGGGGACAGGGGGCCGGAGATACGCAGTATTTT	CASSQEGGQGAGDTQYF
-	TRBV3-1/TRBV3-2	few	TRBJ1-3	TGTGCCAGCAGCCAAGACTTTAGCTCTGGAAACACCATATATTTT	CASSQDFSSGNTIYF
-	TRBV18	-	TRBJ1-6	TGTGCCAGCTCACCTAACAGAAGTTCACCCCTCCACTTT	CASSPNRSSPLHF
TRBD1	TRBV5-1	-	TRBJ2-4	TGCGCCAGCAGCTCACAGGGGGGAGACCTAGCCAAAAACATTCAGTACTTC	CASSSQGGDLAKNIQYF
TRBD2	TRBV6-2/TRBV6-3	many	TRBJ2-7	TGTGCCAGCAGTTACGACGGGACTAGCGGGAACGAGCAGTACTTC	CASSYDGTSGNEQYF
-	TRBV5-1	-	TRBJ2-7	TGCGCCAGCAGCTTGGGAGAAAACGAGCAGTACTTC	CASSLGENEQYF
-	TRBV5-1	few	TRBJ1-1	TGCGCCAGCAGCTCAGGTAGCACTGAAGCTTTCTTT	CASSSGSTEAFF
TRBD1	TRBV6-4	-	TRBJ2-1	TGTGCCAGCATCCCGGGACAGGGTTCCGGGGGGTTCTTC	CASIPGQGSGGFF